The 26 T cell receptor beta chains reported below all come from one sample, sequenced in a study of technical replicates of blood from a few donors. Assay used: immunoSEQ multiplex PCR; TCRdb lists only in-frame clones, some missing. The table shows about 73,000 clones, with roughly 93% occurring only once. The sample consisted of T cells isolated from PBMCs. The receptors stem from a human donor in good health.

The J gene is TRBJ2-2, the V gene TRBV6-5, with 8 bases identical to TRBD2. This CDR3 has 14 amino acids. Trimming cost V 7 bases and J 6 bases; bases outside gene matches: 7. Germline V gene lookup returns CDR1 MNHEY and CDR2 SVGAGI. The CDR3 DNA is TGTGCCAGCAAACCGGGACTAGGGGCCGGGGAGCTGTTTTTT. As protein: CASKPGLGAGELFF.

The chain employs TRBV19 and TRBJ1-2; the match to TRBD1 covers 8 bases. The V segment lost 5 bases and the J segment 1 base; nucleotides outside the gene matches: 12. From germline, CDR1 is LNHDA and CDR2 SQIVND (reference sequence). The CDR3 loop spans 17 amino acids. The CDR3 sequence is CASSEQGAIGINYGYTF. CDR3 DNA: TGTGCCAGTAGTGAGCAGGGGGCTATAGGGATTAACTATGGCTACACCTTC.

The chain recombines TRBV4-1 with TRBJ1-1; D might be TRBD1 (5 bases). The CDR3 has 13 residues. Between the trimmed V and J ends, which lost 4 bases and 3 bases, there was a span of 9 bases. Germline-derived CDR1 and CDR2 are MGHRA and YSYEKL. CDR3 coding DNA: TGCGCCAGCAGCCCTCCGGGGGACACTGAAGCTTTCTTT. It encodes CASSPPGDTEAFF.

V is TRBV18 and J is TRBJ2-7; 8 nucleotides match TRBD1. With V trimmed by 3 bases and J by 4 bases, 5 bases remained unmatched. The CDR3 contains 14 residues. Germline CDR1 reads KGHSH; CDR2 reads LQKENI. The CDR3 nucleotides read TGTGCCAGCTCACCCGACAGGGGAAAATACGAGCAGTACTTC. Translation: CASSPDRGKYEQYF.

The CDR3 sequence is CASSSYPQGDTEAFF. The CDR3 region has the DNA TGTGCCAGCAGCTCCTACCCACAGGGGGACACTGAAGCTTTCTTT. The V call is TRBV7-9, the J call TRBJ1-1; 8 bases align to TRBD1. CDR1 SEHNR and CDR2 FQNEAQ come from the germline V gene (reference sequence). J gave up 3 bases and V 4 bases, and 7 bases lay outside the gene matches. The CDR3 has 15 residues.

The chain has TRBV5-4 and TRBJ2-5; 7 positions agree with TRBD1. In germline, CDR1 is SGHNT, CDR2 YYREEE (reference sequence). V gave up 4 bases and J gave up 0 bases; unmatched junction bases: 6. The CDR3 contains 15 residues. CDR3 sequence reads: CASSRQGLDQETQYF. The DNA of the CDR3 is TGTGCCAGCAGCCGACAGGGTCTGGACCAAGAGACCCAGTACTTC.

Written as DNA, the CDR3 is TGTGCCAGCAGCCTAGACCCGTTGAACACTGAAGCTTTCTTT. It yields the protein CASSLDPLNTEAFF. The chain is built from TRBV5-4 and TRBJ1-1; no clear D. The length of the CDR3 is 14 residues. Germline V CDR1 and CDR2: SGHNT, YYREEE (reference sequence). V lost 4 bases to trimming and J lost 0 bases, with 10 bases between them.

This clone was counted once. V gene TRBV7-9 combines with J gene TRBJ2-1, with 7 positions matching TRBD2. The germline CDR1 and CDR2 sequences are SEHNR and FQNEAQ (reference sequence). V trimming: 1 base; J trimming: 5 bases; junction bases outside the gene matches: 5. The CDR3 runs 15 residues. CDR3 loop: CASSLGGLLHNEQFF. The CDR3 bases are TGTGCCAGCAGCTTAGGGGGACTATTACACAATGAGCAGTTCTTC.

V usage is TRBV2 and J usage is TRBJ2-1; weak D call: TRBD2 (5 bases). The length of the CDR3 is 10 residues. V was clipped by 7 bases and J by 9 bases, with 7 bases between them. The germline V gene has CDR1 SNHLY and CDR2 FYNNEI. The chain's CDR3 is CASTGSEQFF. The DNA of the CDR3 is TGTGCCAGCACGGGGTCTGAGCAGTTCTTC.

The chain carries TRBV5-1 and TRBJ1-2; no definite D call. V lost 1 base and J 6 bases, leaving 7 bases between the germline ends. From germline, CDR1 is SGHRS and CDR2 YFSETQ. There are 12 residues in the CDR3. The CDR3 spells CASSLSSDGYTF. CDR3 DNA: TGCGCCAGCAGCTTGAGCAGCGATGGCTACACCTTC. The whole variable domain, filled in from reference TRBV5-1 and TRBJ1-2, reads KAGVTQTPRYLIKTRGQQVTLSCSPISGHRSVSWYQQTPGQGLQFLFEYFSETQRNKGNFPGRFSGRQFSNSRSEMNVSTLELGDSALYLCASSLSSDGYTFGSGTRLTVV.

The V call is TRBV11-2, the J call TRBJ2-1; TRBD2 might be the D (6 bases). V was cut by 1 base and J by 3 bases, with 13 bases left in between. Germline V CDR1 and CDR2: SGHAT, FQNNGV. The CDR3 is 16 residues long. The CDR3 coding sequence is TGTGCCAGCAGCTTAGTGGACTCGGGGGTCTACAATGAGCAGTTCTTC. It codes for CASSLVDSGVYNEQFF. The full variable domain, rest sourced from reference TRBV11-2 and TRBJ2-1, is EAGVAQSPRYKIIEKRQSVAFWCNPISGHATLYWYQQILGQGPKLLIQFQNNGVVDDSQLPKDRFSAERLKGVDSTLKIQPAKLEDSAVYLCASSLVDSGVYNEQFFGPGTRLTVL.

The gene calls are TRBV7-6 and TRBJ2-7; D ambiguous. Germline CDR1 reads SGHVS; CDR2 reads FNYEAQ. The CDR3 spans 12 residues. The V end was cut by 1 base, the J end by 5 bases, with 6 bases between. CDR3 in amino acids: CASSLGSDEQYF. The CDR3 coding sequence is TGTGCCAGCAGCTTAGGTTCGGACGAGCAGTACTTC.

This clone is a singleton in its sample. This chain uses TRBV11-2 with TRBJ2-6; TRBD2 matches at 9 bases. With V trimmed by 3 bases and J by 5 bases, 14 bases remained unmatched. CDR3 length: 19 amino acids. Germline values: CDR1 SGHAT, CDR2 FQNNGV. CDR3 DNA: TGTGCCAGCAGCTTGGGGGGCCTGCGGGGGGGCCTTTGGGCCAACGTCCTGACTTTC. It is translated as CASSLGGLRGGLWANVLTF.

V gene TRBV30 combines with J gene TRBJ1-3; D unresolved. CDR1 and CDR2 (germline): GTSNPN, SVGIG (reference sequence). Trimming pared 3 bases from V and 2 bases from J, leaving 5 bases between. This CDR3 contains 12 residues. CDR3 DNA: TGTGCCTGGAGCCCCGCTGGAAACACCATATATTTT. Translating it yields CAWSPAGNTIYF.

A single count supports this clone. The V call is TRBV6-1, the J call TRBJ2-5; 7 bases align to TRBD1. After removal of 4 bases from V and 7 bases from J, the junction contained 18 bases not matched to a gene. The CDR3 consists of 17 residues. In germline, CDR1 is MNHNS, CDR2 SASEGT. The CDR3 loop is CASSGPGQSVNVGTQYF. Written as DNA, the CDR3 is TGTGCCAGCAGTGGACCGGGACAGTCGGTTAATGTCGGGACCCAGTACTTC.

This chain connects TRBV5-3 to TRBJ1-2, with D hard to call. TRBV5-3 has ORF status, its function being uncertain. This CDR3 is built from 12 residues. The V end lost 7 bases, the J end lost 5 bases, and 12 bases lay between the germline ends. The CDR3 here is CARELSGYGYTF. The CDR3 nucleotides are TGTGCCAGAGAATTGTCGGGTTATGGCTACACCTTC.

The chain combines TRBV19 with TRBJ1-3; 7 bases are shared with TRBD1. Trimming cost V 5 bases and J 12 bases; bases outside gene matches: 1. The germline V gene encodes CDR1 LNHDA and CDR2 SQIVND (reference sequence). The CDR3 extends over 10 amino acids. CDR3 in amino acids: CASSGTDIYF. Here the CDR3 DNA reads TGTGCCAGTAGTGGGACAGACATATATTTT.

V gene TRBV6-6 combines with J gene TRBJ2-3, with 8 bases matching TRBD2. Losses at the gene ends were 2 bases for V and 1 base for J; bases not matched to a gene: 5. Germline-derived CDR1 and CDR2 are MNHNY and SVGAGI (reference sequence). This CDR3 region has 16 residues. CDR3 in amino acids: CASSYDRAGGTDTQYF. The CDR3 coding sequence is TGTGCCAGCAGTTACGATCGAGCGGGAGGCACAGATACGCAGTATTTT.

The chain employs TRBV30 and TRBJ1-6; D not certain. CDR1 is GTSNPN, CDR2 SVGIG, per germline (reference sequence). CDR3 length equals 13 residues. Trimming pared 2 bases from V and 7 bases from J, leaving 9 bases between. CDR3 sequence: CAWSPDFNSPLHF. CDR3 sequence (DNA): TGTGCCTGGAGTCCTGACTTCAATTCACCCCTCCACTTT. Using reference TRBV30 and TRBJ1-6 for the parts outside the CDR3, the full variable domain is SQTIHQWPATLVQPVGSPLSLECTVEGTSNPNLYWYRQAAGRGLQLLFYSVGIGQISSEVPQNLSASRPQDRQFILSSKKLLLSDSGFYLCAWSPDFNSPLHFGNGTRLTVT.

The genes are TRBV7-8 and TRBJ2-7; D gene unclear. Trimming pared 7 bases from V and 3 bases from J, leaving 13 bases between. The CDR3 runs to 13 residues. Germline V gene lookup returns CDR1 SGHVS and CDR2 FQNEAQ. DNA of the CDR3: TGTGCCAGCAATCCACCTATGGTCTACGAGCAGTACTTC. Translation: CASNPPMVYEQYF.

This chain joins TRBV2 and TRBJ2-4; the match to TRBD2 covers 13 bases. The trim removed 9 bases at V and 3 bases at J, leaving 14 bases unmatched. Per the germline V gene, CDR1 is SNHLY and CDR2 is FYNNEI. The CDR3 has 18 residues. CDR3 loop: CASDSGTSGVGGKNIQYF. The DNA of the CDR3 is TGTGCCAGTGACTCCGGGACTAGCGGGGTGGGGGGCAAAAACATTCAGTACTTC.

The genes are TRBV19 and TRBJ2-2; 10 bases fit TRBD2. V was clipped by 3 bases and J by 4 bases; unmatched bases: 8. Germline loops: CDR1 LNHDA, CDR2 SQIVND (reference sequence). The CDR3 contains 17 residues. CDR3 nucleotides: TGTGCCAGTAGTATGGATCTATTAGCGGGGGGCACCGGGGAGCTGTTTTTT. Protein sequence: CASSMDLLAGGTGELFF.

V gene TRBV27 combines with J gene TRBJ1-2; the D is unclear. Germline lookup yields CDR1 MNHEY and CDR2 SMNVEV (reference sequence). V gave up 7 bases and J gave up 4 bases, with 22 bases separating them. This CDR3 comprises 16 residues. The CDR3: CASNENPALGSYGYTF. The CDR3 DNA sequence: TGTGCCAGCAACGAAAATCCGGCCTTAGGGAGCTATGGCTACACCTTC.

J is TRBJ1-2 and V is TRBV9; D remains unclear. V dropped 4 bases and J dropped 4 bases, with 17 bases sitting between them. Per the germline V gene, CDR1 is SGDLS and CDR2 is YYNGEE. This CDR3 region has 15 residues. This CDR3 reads CASSSVLQAPYGYTF. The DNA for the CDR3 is TGTGCCAGCAGCTCCGTCTTACAAGCGCCCTATGGCTACACCTTC.

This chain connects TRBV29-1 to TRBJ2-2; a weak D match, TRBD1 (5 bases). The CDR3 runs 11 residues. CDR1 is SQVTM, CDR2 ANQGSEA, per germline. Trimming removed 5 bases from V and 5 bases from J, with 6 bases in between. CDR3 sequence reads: CSVRQTGELFF. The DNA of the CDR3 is TGCAGCGTTCGACAGACCGGGGAGCTGTTTTTT.

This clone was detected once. The CDR3 loop is CASSFTGTPYSNQPQHF. CDR3 DNA sequence: TGTGCCAGTAGTTTCACCGGGACACCTTATAGCAATCAGCCCCAGCATTTT. This sequence joins TRBV19 and TRBJ1-5, with D possibly being TRBD1 (6 bases). The CDR3 spans 17 residues. CDR1 and CDR2 (germline): LNHDA, SQIVND (reference sequence). Trimming removed 5 bases at V and 0 bases at J, with 17 bases between.